These 9 T cell receptor beta chains were all obtained from the same sample, sequenced in a study of cytomegalovirus exposure and HLA in healthy donors. The PCR employed 60 Vbeta primers together with 13 Jbeta primers. Data came from immunoSEQ multiplex PCR; TCRdb stores just in-frame clones and leaves some out. The table gives fewer than 100,000 clones; the top ten clones make up 3.5% to 4% of it. Sequencing was carried out using PBMCs. The source is a young man in good health and CMV-seropositive.

The gene calls are TRBV19 and TRBJ2-1, with 9 bases that match TRBD2. Trimming removed 5 bases from V and 3 bases from J; junction bases left unmatched: 2. The CDR3 sequence is 14 residues long. Germline V gene data show CDR1 as LNHDA and CDR2 as SQIVND (reference sequence). The CDR3 DNA is TGTGCCAGTAGTGGGCGGGGGGGCTACAATGAGCAGTTCTTC. Residues: CASSGRGGYNEQFF.

The rearrangement uses TRBV30 and TRBJ2-5, with D possibly TRBD2 on 5 matching bases. The DNA matches TRBJ2-7 better at its end, which makes the J call doubtful. The germline gives CDR1 GTSNPN, CDR2 SVGIG (reference sequence). This CDR3 spans 13 amino acids. The CDR3: CAWSMDSGNEQYF. CDR3 DNA sequence: TGTGCCTGGAGTATGGACTCGGGTAACGAGCAGTACTTC.

The chain couples TRBV6-5 to TRBJ1-5, with D possibly being TRBD1 (6 bases). CDR1 and CDR2 from the germline V gene are MNHEY and SVGAGI. Trimming pared 11 bases from V and 7 bases from J, leaving 18 bases between. There are 13 residues in the CDR3. Here the CDR3 DNA reads TGTGCCGGGGGCGCGGAGCCACCGCAGCCCCAGCATTTT. This translates into CAGGAEPPQPQHF.

This sequence joins TRBV18 and TRBJ2-7, with D unresolved. Germline V gene sequence: CDR1 KGHSH, CDR2 LQKENI. Trimming removed 2 bases at V and 5 bases at J, with 4 bases between. The CDR3 is made up of 11 amino acids. CDR3 nucleotide sequence: TGTGCCAGCTCACCAGGGCACGAGCAGTACTTC. Residues: CASSPGHEQYF.

The chain couples TRBV10-3 to TRBJ1-6; D not certain. The V end lost 10 bases, the J end lost 0 bases, and 19 bases lay between the germline ends. The CDR3 contains 17 residues. The germline gives CDR1 ENHRY, CDR2 SYGVKD. CDR3 bases: TGTGCCACCTGGCGGGTGGCGCCGAGCTCCTATAATTCACCCCTCCACTTT. Its translation is CATWRVAPSSYNSPLHF.

This chain connects TRBV5-4 to TRBJ1-1; 8 bases align to TRBD1. The V segment lost 3 bases and the J segment 0 bases; nucleotides outside the gene matches: 7. Germline V gene sequence: CDR1 SGHNT, CDR2 YYREEE (reference sequence). The CDR3 covers 16 residues. This CDR3 reads CASSYPGQEMNTEAFF. The CDR3 nucleotides read TGTGCCAGCAGCTACCCGGGACAGGAGATGAACACTGAAGCTTTCTTT.

This chain links TRBV18 with TRBJ1-2, with 9 nucleotides matching TRBD1. From germline, CDR1 is KGHSH and CDR2 LQKENI. V trimming: 5 bases; J trimming: 4 bases; junction bases outside the gene matches: 5. The length of the CDR3 is 14 residues. CDR3 residues: CASSIGQGTYGYTF. CDR3 nucleotides: TGTGCCAGCTCAATAGGACAGGGGACCTATGGCTACACCTTC.

This sequence joins TRBV10-3 and TRBJ1-1; no firm D call. CDR1 is ENHRY and CDR2 is SYGVKD in the germline V gene. This CDR3 has 15 residues. V shed 3 bases and J shed 4 bases, with 15 bases lying between them. In nucleotides, the CDR3 is TGTGCCATCAGTGATGGGAGCTCGGTAGTCACTGAAGCTTTCTTT. It encodes CAISDGSSVVTEAFF.

The chain carries TRBV7-8 and TRBJ2-3, with TRBD1 as a possible D gene (5 bases). CDR1 and CDR2 from the germline V gene are SGHVS and FQNEAQ. The V gene lost 1 base and the J gene lost 3 bases, with 11 bases spanning the gap. The length of the CDR3 is 15 residues. This chain's CDR3 is CASSLEGRMTDTQYF. The CDR3 DNA reads as TGTGCCAGCAGCTTAGAGGGGCGTATGACAGATACGCAGTATTTT. The variable domain in full, completed from reference TRBV7-8 and TRBJ2-3, reads GAGVSQSPRYKVAKRGQDVALRCDPISGHVSLFWYQQALGQGPEFLTYFQNEAQLDKSGLPSDRFFAERPEGSVSTLKIQRTQQEDSAVYLCASSLEGRMTDTQYFGPGTRLTVL.